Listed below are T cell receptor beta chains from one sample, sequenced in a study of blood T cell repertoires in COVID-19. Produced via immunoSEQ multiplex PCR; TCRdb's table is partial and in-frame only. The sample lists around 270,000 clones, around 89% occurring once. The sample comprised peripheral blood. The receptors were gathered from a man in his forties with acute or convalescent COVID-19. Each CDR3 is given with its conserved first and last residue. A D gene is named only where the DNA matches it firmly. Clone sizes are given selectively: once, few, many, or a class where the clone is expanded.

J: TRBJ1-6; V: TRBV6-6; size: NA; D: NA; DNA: TGTGCCAGCAGAACAGGGTCCTATAATTCACCCCTCCACTTT; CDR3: CASRTGSYNSPLHF
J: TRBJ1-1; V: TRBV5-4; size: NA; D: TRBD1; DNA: TGTGCCAGCAGCCGGGACAGGGTGGGTGAAGCTTTCTTT; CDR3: CASSRDRVGEAFF
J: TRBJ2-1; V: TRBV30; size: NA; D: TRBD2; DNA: TGTGCCTGGAGTGTAGGGGCTAGCGGCATATACAATGAGCAGTTCTTC; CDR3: CAWSVGASGIYNEQFF
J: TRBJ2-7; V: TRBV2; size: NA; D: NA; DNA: TGTGCCAGCAGGGGCCGTAGACAGCCCTACGAGCAGTACTTC; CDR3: CASRGRRQPYEQYF
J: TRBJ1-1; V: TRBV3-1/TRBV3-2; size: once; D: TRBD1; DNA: TGTGCCAGCAGCCGAGCAGGGGGCCTAAACACTGAAGCTTTCTTT; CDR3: CASSRAGGLNTEAFF
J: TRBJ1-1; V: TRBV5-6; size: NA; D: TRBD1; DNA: TGTGCCAGCAGCTCCAGGCAGGACAGGGGGATCACTGAAGCTTTCTTT; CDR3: CASSSRQDRGITEAFF
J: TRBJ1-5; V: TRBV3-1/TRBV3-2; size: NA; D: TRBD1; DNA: TGTGCCAGCAGCCAATCCGGGACAGGGGGTAAGCCCCAGCATTTT; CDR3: CASSQSGTGGKPQHF
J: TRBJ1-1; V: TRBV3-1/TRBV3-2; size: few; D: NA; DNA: TGTGCCAGCAGCCAAGATCGGAGGACTGAAGCTTTCTTT; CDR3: CASSQDRRTEAFF
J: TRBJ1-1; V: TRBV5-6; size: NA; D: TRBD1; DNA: TGTGCCAGCAGGAGGGGGCTTGAGACTGAAGCTTTCTTT; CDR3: CASRRGLETEAFF
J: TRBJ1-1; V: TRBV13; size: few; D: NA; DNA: TGTGCCAGCAGCATGGACAGAAGTTTGAACACTGAAGCTTTCTTT; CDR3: CASSMDRSLNTEAFF
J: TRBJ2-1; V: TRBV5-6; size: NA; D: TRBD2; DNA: TGTGCCAGCAGCTTCGACCTAGCGGGGAACAATGAGCAGTTCTTC; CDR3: CASSFDLAGNNEQFF
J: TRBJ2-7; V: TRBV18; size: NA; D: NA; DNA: TGTGCCAGCTCCCTCCCCGGCGAGCAGTACTTC; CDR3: CASSLPGEQYF
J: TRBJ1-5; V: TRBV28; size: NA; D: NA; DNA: TGTGCCAGCCCGCCGGGGGGAGGCAATCAGCCCCAGCATTTT; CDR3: CASPPGGGNQPQHF
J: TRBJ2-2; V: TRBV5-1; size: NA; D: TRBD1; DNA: TGCGCCAGCAGCTTTGGACAGGGGAACACCGGGGAGCTGTTTTTT; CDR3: CASSFGQGNTGELFF
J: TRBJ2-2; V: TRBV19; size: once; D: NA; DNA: TGTGCCAGTAAAAGGACTGAAGACACCGGGGAGCTGTTTTTT; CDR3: CASKRTEDTGELFF
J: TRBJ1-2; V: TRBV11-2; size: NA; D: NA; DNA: TGTGCAAGCAGAGCCGGGTCCAACTATGGCTACACCTTC; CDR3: CASRAGSNYGYTF
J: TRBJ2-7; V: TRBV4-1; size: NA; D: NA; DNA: TGCGCCAGCAGCCCGGACGGGGGCTACGAGCAGTACTTC; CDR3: CASSPDGGYEQYF
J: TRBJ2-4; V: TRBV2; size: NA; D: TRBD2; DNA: TGTGCCAGCAGTGAAGGGGGACTAGCGGGTAACTGGTACTTC; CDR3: CASSEGGLAGNWYF
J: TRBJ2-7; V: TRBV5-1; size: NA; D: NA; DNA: TGCGCCAGCTCATTTTTTAGCAACTACGAGCAGTACTTC; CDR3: CASSFFSNYEQYF
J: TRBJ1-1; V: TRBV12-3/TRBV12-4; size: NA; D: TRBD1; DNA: TGTGCCAGCAACAGGGACAGGGTAAGCGCTTTCTTT; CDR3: CASNRDRVSAFF
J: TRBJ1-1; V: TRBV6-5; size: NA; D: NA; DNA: TGTGCCGGCAGCGACTGGAACACTGAAGCTTTCTTT; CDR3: CAGSDWNTEAFF
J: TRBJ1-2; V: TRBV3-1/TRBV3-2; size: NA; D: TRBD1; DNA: TGTGCCAGCAGCCAGAGCGACAGGGCGGGGACCTATGGCTACACCTTC; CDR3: CASSQSDRAGTYGYTF
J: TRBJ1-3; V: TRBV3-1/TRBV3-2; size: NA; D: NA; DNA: TGTGCCAGCAGCGACGGGACATTTGGAAACACCATATATTTT; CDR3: CASSDGTFGNTIYF
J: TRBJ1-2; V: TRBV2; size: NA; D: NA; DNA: TGTGCCAGCAGTACCCGGACCTTCCAGGGGGGCTACACCTTC; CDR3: CASSTRTFQGGYTF
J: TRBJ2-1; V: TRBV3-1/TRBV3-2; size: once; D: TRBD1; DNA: TGTGCCAGCAGCCAAGGTCGGACAGGGCAGTTCTTC; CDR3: CASSQGRTGQFF
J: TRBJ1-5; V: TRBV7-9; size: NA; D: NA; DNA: TGTGCCAGCAGCCCCGGAGGACCCCAGCATTTT; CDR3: CASSPGGPQHF
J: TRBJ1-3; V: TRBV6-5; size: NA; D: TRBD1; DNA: TGTGCCAGCAGAGGGGACAGGGTGAGGGGAAACACCATATATTTT; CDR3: CASRGDRVRGNTIYF
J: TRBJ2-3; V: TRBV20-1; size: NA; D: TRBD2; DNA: TGCAGTGCTGGGGGGGTGGGTACGCAGTATTTT; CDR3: CSAGGVGTQYF
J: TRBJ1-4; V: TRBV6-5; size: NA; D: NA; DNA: TGTGCCAGCAGTTCCCAACCGGGGGGAAAACTGTTTTTT; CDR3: CASSSQPGGKLFF
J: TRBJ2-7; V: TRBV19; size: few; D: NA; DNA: TGTGCCAGTAGTGGGGCAGACTACGAGCAGTACTTC; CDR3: CASSGADYEQYF
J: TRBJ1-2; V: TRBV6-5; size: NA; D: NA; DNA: TGTGCCAGCCACAGCTTGGGTTATGGCTACACCTTC; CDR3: CASHSLGYGYTF
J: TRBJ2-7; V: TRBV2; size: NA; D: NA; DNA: TGTGCCAGCAGCGCAGGGTGGGACGAGCAGTACTTC; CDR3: CASSAGWDEQYF
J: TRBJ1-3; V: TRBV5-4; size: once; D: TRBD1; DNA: TGTGCCAGCAGCGCGACAGGGTCTCCGGACACCATATATTTT; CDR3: CASSATGSPDTIYF
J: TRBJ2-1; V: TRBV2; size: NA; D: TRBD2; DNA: TGTGCCAGCAGTGAACGGGGGGACTCCTACAATGAGCAGTTCTTC; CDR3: CASSERGDSYNEQFF
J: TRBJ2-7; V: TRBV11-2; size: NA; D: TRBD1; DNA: TGTGCCAGCAGCGCTGGACAGGGCCACGAGCAGTACTTC; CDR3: CASSAGQGHEQYF
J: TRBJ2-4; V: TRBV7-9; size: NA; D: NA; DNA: TGTGCCAGCTCCCAGGGACAATCCAAAAACATTCAGTACTTC; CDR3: CASSQGQSKNIQYF
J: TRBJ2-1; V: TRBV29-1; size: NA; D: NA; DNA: TGCAGCGCGTGGTATAGAGATGAGCAGTTCTTC; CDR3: CSAWYRDEQFF
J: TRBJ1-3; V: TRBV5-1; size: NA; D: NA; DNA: TGCGCCAGCAGCTTGGGCGTCTCTACTGGAAACACCATATATTTT; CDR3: CASSLGVSTGNTIYF
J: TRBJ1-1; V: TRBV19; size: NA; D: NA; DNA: TGTGCCAGTAGATCCCGGGGAGGCGGCAACACTGAAGCTTTCTTT; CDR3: CASRSRGGGNTEAFF
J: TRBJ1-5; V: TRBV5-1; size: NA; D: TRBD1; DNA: TGCGCCAGCAGCCTGCAGGGGGATCAGCCCCAGCATTTT; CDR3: CASSLQGDQPQHF
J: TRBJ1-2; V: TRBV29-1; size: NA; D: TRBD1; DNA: TGCAGCGTTGACAGGGGGCATGGAGACTATGGCTACACCTTC; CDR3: CSVDRGHGDYGYTF
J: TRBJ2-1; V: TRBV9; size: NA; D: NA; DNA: TGTGCCAGCAGCGAGACCGCTAGCTCCTACAATGAGCAGTTCTTC; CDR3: CASSETASSYNEQFF
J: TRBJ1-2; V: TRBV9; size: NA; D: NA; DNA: TGTGCCAGCAGCGTAGATCCGGGAAACTATGGCTACACCTTC; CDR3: CASSVDPGNYGYTF
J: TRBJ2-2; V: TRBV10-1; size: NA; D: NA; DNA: TGCGCCAGCAGTGGGGAGAGTTTTGTCGGAGTCAACACCGGGGAGCTGTTTTTT; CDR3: CASSGESFVGVNTGELFF
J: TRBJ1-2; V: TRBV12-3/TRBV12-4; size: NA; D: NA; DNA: TGTGCCAGCAGTTTTGGAGGGAATGGCTACACCTTC; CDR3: CASSFGGNGYTF
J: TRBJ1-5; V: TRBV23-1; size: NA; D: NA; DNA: TGCGCCAGCAGTCTCGGGTGTCAGCATTTT; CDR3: CASSLGCQHF
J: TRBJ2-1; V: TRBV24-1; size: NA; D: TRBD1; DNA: TGTGCCACCAGTGATTGGACAGGGGGGGCCACCTACAATGAGCAGTTCTTC; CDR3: CATSDWTGGATYNEQFF
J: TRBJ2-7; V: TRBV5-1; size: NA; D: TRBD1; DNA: TGCGCCAGCTGCGACAGGGGGCCCTTCCTGGCCAGCTCCTACGAGCAGTACTTC; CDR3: CASCDRGPFLASSYEQYF
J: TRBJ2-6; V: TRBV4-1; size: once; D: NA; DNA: TGCGCCAGCAGCCCAGGGGCAGGCGCCCTCTCTGGGGCCAACGTCCTGACTTTC; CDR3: CASSPGAGALSGANVLTF
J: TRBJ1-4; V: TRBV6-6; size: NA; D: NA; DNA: TGTGCCAGCCACCCCGACAATTCCAATGAAAAACTGTTTTTT; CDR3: CASHPDNSNEKLFF
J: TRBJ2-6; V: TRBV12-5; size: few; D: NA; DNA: TGTGCTAGTGGTTTGGACTCCGTCGTCCTGACTTTC; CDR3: CASGLDSVVLTF
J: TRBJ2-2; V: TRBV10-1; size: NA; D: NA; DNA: TGCGCCAGCAGTGAGGGGACAAACACCGGGGAGCTGTTTTTT; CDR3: CASSEGTNTGELFF
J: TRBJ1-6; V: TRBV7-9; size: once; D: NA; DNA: TGTGCCAGCAGCGCCACCAGCGGCGGGTCACCCCTCCACTTT; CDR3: CASSATSGGSPLHF
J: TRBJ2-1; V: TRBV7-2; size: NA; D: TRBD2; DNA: TGTGCCAGCAGCTTCGCGGGACTAGGCGACGGGCAGTTCTTC; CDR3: CASSFAGLGDGQFF
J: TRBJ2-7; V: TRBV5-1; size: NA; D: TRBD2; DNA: TGCGCCAGCAGCTCCGGCGGGGGGGAGCAGTACTTC; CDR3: CASSSGGGEQYF
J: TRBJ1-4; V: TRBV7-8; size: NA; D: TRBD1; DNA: TGTGCCAGCAGCTTATGGGCGGACAGGGGGTTAGAGGAAAAACTGTTTTTT; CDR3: CASSLWADRGLEEKLFF
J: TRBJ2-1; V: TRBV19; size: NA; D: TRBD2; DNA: TGTGCCAGTCGACTAGCGGGGTCCTACAATGAGCAGTTCTTC; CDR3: CASRLAGSYNEQFF